The rows below give T cell receptor beta chains drawn from one sample of a study of T cells in tumors after PD-1 blockade. The protocol was immunoSEQ multiplex PCR, while the TCRdb copy is restricted to in-frame clones and leaves out a portion. This table holds under 50,000 clones, approximately 79% found once. The source material was PBMCs, sampled before anti-PD-1 therapy. All receptors derive from a human donor with advanced basal cell or squamous cell carcinoma (not recorded which). CDR3s include the opening cysteine and the closing phenylalanine or tryptophan. The D gene is left open where the match is weak. Size is omitted from some rows. Given values are once, few, many or a class for expanded clones.

>few|TRBV5-1|TRBD2|TRBJ2-5
TGCGCCAGCAGCTCATCTCGGGGGGGATTAGAGACCCAGTACTTC
CASSSSRGGLETQYF
>.|TRBV7-9|.|TRBJ2-1
TGTGCCAGCAGCTTTCCGGCGGGCCACCAGAGAAATGAGCAGTTCTTC
CASSFPAGHQRNEQFF
>.|TRBV2|.|TRBJ1-1
TGTGCCAGAGTTTCGGGGACGGAAGCTTTCTTT
CARVSGTEAFF
>.|TRBV24-1|TRBD1|TRBJ1-2
TGTGCCACCAGTGACGCCAGACAGGGTATTTACACCTTC
CATSDARQGIYTF
>.|TRBV19|TRBD1|TRBJ1-6
TGTGCCAGTAGTATAGCCAAAGGGGACAGGGGCAGGAATTCACCCCTCCACTTT
CASSIAKGDRGRNSPLHF
>.|TRBV5-1|.|TRBJ2-2
TGCGCCAGCAGCTTGGGGTCTACATCCTCCGGGGAGCTGTTTTTT
CASSLGSTSSGELFF
>.|TRBV11-3|.|TRBJ2-3
TGTGCCAGCAGCTTCTCCCTCACAGATACGCAGTATTTT
CASSFSLTDTQYF
>.|TRBV18|.|TRBJ1-2
TGTGCCAGCTCTCTCGCGCCGAGTGGAGGAAACTATGGCTACACCTTC
CASSLAPSGGNYGYTF
>.|TRBV6-5|TRBD2|TRBJ2-3
TGTGCCAGCAGTTACTCCCCGGGGGGAAAAGATACGCAGTATTTT
CASSYSPGGKDTQYF
>once|TRBV21-1|.|TRBJ2-3
TGTGCCAGTGACCCTGGGACTAGCGGGGGTAGCACAGATACGCAGTATTTT
CASDPGTSGGSTDTQYF
>.|TRBV19|TRBD1|TRBJ1-1
TGTGCCAGTAGTTCACAGGGGGCGAACGGAAACACTGAAGCTTTCTTT
CASSSQGANGNTEAFF